The T cell receptor beta chain described here comes from a study of blood T cell repertoires in COVID-19. Study information: In each case, the material was cDNA or gDNA derived from T cells, B-cell-depleted T cells, or PBMCs.

TCRdb keeps only in-frame clones here, not all; method: immunoSEQ multiplex PCR. The table records some 190,000 clones, roughly 81% of them present only once. The CDR3 spans 15 residues. Trimming pared 6 bases from V and 3 bases from J, leaving 15 bases between. CDR1 is LNHDA and CDR2 is SQIVND in the germline V gene (reference sequence). The sequence was obtained from a woman between 65 and 79 years old with active or convalescent COVID-19. The rearrangement uses TRBV19 and TRBJ1-3; D is perhaps TRBD1 (5 bases). Sequenced sample: peripheral blood. In nucleotides, the CDR3 is TGTGCCAGTAGCACAGGTCGTCAGAGTGGAAACACCATATATTTT. Translation: CASSTGRQSGNTIYF.